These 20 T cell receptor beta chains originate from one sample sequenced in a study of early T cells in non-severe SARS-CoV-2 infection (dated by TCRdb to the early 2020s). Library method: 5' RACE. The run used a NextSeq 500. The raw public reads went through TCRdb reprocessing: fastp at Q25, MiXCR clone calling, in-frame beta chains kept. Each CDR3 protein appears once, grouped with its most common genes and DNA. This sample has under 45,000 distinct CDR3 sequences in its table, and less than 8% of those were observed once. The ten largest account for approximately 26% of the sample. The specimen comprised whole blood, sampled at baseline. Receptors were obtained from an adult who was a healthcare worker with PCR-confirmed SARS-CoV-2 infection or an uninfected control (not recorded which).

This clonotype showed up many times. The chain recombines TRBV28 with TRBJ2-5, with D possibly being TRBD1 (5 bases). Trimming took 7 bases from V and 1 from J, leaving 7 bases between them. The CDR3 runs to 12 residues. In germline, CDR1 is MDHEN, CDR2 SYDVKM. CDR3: CASKTAQETQYF. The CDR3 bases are TGTGCCAGCAAGACAGCCCAAGAGACCCAGTACTTC.

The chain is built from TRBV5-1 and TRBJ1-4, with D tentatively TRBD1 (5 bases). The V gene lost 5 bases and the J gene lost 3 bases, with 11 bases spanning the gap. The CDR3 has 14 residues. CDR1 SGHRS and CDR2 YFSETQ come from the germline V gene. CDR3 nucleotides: TGCGCCAGCAGTCGCTCGGGGCCTAATGAAAAACTGTTTTTT. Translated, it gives CASSRSGPNEKLFF.

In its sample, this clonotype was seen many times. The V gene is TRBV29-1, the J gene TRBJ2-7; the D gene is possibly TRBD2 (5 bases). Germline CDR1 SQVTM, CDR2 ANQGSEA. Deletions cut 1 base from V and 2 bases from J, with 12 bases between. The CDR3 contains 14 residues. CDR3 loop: CSVEAPGKTYEQYF. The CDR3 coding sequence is TGCAGCGTTGAAGCCCCGGGAAAAACCTACGAGCAGTACTTC.

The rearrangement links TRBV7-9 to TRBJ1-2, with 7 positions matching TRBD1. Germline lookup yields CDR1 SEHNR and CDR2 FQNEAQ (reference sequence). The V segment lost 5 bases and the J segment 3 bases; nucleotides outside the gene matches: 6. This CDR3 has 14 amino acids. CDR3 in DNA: TGTGCCAGCAGCCAACCGACAGGGTACTATGGCTACACCTTC. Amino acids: CASSQPTGYYGYTF. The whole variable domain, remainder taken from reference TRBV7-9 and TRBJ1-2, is DTGVSQNPRHKITKRGQNVTFRCDPISEHNRLYWYRQTLGQGPEFLTYFQNEAQLEKSRLLSDRFSAERPKGSFSTLEIQRTEQGDSAMYLCASSQPTGYYGYTFGSGTRLTVV.

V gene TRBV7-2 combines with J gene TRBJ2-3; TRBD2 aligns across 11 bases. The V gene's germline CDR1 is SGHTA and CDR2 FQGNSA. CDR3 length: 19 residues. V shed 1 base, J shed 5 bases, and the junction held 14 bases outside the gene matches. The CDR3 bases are TGTGCCAGCAGCTTAGTACCTAAGGCTATAGCGGGAGGGGGAGATACGCAGTATTTT. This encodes CASSLVPKAIAGGGDTQYF.

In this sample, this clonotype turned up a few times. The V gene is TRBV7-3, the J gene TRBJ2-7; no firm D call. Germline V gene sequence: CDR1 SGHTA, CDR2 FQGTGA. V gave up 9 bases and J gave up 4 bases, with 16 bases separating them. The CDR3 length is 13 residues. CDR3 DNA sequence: TGTGCCAGGTCCCCGTTTCCCAAGTACGAGCAGTACTTC. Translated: CARSPFPKYEQYF.

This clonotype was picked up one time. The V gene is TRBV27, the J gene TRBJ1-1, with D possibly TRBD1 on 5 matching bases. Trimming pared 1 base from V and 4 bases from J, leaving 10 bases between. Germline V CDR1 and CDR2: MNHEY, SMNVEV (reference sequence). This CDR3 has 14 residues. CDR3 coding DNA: TGTGCCAGCAGTTTATACAGGAGGGGCACTGAAGCTTTCTTT. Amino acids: CASSLYRRGTEAFF.

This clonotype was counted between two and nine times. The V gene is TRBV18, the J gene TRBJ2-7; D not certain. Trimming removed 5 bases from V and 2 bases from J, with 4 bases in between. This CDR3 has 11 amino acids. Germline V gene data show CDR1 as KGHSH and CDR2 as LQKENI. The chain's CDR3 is CASSAAYEQYF. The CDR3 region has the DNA TGTGCCAGCTCAGCAGCCTACGAGCAGTACTTC.

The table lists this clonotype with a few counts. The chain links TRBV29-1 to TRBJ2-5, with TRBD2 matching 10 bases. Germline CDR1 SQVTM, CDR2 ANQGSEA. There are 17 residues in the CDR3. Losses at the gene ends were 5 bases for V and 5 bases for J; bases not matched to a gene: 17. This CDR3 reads CSVKSGRASIVGETQYF. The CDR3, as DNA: TGCAGCGTTAAGAGCGGGAGGGCCTCAATTGTCGGGGAGACCCAGTACTTC.

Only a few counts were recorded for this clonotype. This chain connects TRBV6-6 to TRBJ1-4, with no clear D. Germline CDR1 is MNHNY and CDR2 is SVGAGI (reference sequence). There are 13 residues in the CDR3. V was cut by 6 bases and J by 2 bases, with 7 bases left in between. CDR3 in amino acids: CASRTQTNEKLFF. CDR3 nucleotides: TGTGCCAGCAGAACACAGACTAATGAAAAACTGTTTTTT.

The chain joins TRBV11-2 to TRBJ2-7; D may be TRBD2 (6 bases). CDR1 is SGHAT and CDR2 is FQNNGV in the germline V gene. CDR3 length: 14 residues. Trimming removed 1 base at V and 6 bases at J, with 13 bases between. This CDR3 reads CASSLAGRGGEQYF. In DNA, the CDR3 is TGTGCCAGCAGCTTAGCCGGGAGAGGTGGCGAGCAGTACTTC.

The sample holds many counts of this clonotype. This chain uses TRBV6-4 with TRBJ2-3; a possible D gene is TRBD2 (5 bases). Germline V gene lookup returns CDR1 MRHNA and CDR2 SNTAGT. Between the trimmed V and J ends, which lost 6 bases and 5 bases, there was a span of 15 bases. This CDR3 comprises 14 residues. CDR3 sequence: CASSDGREGDTQYF. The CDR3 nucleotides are TGTGCCAGCAGCGACGGCCGAGAGGGAGATACGCAGTATTTT.

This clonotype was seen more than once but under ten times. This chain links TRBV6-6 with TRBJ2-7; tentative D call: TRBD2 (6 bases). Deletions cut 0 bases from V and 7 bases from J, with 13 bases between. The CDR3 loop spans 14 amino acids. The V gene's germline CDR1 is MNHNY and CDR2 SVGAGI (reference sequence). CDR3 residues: CASSYSTGLGEQYF. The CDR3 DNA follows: TGTGCCAGCAGTTACTCGACGGGACTGGGGGAGCAGTACTTC.

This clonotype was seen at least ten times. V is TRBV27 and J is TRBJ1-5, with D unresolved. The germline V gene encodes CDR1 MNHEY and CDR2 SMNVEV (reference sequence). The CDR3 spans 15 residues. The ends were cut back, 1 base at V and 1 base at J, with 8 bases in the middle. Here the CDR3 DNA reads TGTGCCAGCAGTTTATGGGCGGTCAGCAATCAGCCCCAGCATTTT. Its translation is CASSLWAVSNQPQHF.

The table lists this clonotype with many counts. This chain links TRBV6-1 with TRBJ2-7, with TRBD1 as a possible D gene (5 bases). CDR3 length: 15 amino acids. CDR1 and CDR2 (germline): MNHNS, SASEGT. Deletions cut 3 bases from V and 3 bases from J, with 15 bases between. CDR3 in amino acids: CASSEDFDSVYEQYF. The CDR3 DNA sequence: TGTGCCAGCAGTGAGGATTTCGACAGCGTCTACGAGCAGTACTTC.

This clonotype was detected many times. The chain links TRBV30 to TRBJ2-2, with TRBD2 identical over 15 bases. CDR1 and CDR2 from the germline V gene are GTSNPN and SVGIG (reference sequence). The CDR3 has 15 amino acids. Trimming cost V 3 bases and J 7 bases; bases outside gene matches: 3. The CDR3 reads CAWSSGLAGGGELFF. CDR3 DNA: TGTGCCTGGAGCTCGGGACTAGCGGGAGGCGGGGAGCTGTTTTTT.

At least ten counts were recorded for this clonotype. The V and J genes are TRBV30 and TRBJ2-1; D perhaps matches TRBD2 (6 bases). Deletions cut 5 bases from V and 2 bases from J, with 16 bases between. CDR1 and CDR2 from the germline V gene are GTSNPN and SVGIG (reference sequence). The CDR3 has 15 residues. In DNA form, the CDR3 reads TGTGCCTGGCGCCCGGGAGCGGTACCCTACAATGAGCAGTTCTTC. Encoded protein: CAWRPGAVPYNEQFF.

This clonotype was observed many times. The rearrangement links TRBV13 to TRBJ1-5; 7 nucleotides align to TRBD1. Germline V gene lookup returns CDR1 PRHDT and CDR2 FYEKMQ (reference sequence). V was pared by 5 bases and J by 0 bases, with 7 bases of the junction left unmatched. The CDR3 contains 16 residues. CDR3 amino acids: CASSVGTENSNQPQHF. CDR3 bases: TGTGCCAGCAGCGTGGGGACAGAGAATAGCAATCAGCCCCAGCATTTT. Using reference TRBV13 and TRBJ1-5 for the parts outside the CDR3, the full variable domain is AAGVIQSPRHLIKEKRETATLKCYPIPRHDTVYWYQQGPGQDPQFLISFYEKMQSDKGSIPDRFSAQQFSDYHSELNMSSLELGDSALYFCASSVGTENSNQPQHFGDGTRLSIL.

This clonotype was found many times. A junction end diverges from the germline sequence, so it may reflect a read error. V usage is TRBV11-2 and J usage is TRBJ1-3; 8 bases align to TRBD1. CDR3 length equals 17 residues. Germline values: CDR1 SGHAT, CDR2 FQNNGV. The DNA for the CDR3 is TGTGCCAGCAGGTCACCGGGACAGGTCCCCTCTGAAAACACCATATATTTT. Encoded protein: CASRSPGQVPSENTIYF.

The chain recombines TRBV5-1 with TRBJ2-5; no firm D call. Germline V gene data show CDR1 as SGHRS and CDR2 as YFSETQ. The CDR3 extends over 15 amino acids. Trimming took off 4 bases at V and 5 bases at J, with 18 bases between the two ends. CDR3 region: CASSGRKGTLETQYF. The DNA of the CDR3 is TGCGCCAGCAGCGGGCGGAAAGGTACCTTGGAGACCCAGTACTTC.